A selection of T cell receptor beta chains follows, all from one sample in a study of beta chain features in type 1 diabetes. Clones were sequenced by immunoSEQ multiplex PCR, and TCRdb holds only the in-frame ones, with some missing. The sample holds more than 300,000 clones; around 16% are singletons and the top ten take approximately 0.02%. Source material: naive CD4+ T cells from blood. The receptors come from a woman aged 18-29 years in good health. The CDR3 runs from the conserved cysteine through the conserved F or W. The order of the fields is D gene, V gene, clone size, J gene, CDR3 DNA, CDR3 protein. The D gene is left open where the match is weak. The size field is filled for only some rows; it gives once, few, many or a size class.

.	TRBV28	few	TRBJ2-1	TGTGCCAGCAGTTTCGGCGGAAGCTCCTACAATGAGCAGTTCTTC	CASSFGGSSYNEQFF
.	TRBV30	.	TRBJ2-3	TGTGCCTGGAGTGTACCAGGTCAAGCTAAGGGGACGCAGTATTTT	CAWSVPGQAKGTQYF
TRBD2	TRBV7-2	few	TRBJ2-1	TGTGCCAGCAGCTTACGCGGGAGCTACAATGAGCAGTTCTTC	CASSLRGSYNEQFF
TRBD2	TRBV29-1	few	TRBJ2-1	TGCAGCGTTGGGAACGGCGGGAGCTCCTACAATGAGCAGTTCTTC	CSVGNGGSSYNEQFF
TRBD2	TRBV4-3	.	TRBJ2-3	TGCGCCAGCAGCCAAGTAACCGGGACTAGCGGCACAGATACGCAGTATTTT	CASSQVTGTSGTDTQYF
TRBD1	TRBV5-1	.	TRBJ2-5	TGCGCCAGCAGCCTATCTATACTCCACAGGGGTGAGACCCAGTACTTC	CASSLSILHRGETQYF
TRBD1	TRBV9	.	TRBJ2-5	TGTGCCAGCAGCGTCCGGACAGGGGGCCAAGAGACCCAGTACTTC	CASSVRTGGQETQYF
TRBD2	TRBV30	few	TRBJ2-1	TGTGCCTGGGGGGGGGACTCGAATAGTGAGCAGTTCTTC	CAWGGDSNSEQFF
TRBD2	TRBV11-2	.	TRBJ2-3	TGTGCCAGCAGCTTAGTTGGAGCGGGAGCACGGGCAGATACGCAGTATTTT	CASSLVGAGARADTQYF
.	TRBV30	.	TRBJ1-1	TGTGCCTGGAGCCATAACACTGAAGCTTTCTTT	CAWSHNTEAFF
TRBD2	TRBV30	few	TRBJ2-1	TGTGCCTGGAGTGTACAAGCGGGAGGGCCTCAGTTCTTC	CAWSVQAGGPQFF
TRBD1	TRBV2	.	TRBJ1-5	TGTGCCAGCTCCGGGACAGGGGGCGGTCAGCCCCAGCATTTT	CASSGTGGGQPQHF
TRBD1	TRBV29-1	.	TRBJ1-1	TGCAGCGTTGTCGCACAGGGGGCTTCGCATAGTGAAGCTTTCTTT	CSVVAQGASHSEAFF
.	TRBV19	.	TRBJ1-5	TGTGCCAGTAGTCCGACTTGGTCCAGTGATCAGCCCCAGCATTTT	CASSPTWSSDQPQHF
.	TRBV7-9	.	TRBJ1-4	TGTGCCAGCAGCTTTGATCAGGGTGAAAAACTGTTTTTT	CASSFDQGEKLFF
.	TRBV15	few	TRBJ1-2	TGTGCCACCAGCCGAGGCTTGGGGGGATCTAACTATGGCTACACCTTC	CATSRGLGGSNYGYTF
TRBD2	TRBV5-1	few	TRBJ2-1	TGCGCCAGCAGCTTATCAAGCGGGACGGGCTACAATGAGCAGTTCTTC	CASSLSSGTGYNEQFF
TRBD2	TRBV5-1	.	TRBJ2-3	TGCGCCAGCAGCCCGGGACTAGCGAGCACAGATACGCAGTATTTT	CASSPGLASTDTQYF
TRBD2	TRBV19	.	TRBJ2-1	TGTGCCAGTAGTATAGGGACTAGCGGAGCCTACAATGAGCAGTTCTTC	CASSIGTSGAYNEQFF
.	TRBV7-8	.	TRBJ2-7	TGTGCCAGCAGCCGGGACTACGAGCAGTACTTC	CASSRDYEQYF
TRBD2	TRBV7-2	.	TRBJ2-1	TGTGCCAGCAGCCAGGGACTAGCGGGAGGTAATAATGAGCAGTTCTTC	CASSQGLAGGNNEQFF
.	TRBV5-1	.	TRBJ2-5	TGCGCCAGCAGCTTACTCCAAGAGACCCAGTACTTC	CASSLLQETQYF
.	TRBV5-1	.	TRBJ2-1	TGCGCCAGCAGCTTGGATGGGACACAGCAGTTCTTC	CASSLDGTQQFF
TRBD1	TRBV18	.	TRBJ2-7	TGTGCCAGCTCACGTGCCGGGACAGGGGCAAACGAGCAGTACTTC	CASSRAGTGANEQYF
TRBD1	TRBV28	.	TRBJ2-7	TGTGCCAGCAGCCTAGACAGGGGGTCGCAGTACTTC	CASSLDRGSQYF